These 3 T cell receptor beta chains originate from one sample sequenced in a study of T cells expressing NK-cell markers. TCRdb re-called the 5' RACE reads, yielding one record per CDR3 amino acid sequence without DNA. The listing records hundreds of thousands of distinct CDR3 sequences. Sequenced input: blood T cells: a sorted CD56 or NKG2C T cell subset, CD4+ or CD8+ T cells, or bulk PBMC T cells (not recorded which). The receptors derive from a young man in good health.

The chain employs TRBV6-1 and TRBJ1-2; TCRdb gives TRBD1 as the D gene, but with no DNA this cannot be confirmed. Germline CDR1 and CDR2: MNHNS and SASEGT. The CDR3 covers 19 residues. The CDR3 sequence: CASSDGGNRTPPGKYGYTF.

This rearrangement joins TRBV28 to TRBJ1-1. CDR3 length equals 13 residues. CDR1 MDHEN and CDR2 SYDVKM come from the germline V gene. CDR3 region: CASGIYSGTEAFF.

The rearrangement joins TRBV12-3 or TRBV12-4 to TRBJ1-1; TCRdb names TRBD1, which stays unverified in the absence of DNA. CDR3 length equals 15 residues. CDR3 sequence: CASISRDRGNTEAFF.